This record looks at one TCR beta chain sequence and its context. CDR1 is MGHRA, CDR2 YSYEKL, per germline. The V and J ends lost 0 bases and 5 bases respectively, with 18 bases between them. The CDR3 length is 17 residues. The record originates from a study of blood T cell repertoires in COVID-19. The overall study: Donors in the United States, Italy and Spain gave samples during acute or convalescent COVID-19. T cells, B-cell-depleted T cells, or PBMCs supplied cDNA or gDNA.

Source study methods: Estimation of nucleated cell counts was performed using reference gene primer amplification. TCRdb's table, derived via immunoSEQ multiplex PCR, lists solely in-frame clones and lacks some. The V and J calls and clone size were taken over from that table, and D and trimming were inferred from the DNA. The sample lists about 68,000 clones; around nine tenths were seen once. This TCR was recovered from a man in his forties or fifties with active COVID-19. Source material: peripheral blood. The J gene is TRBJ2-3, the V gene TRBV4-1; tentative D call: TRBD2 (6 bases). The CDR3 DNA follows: TGCGCCAGCAGCCAAGATGGAGGAGGGGCAGTTGGAGATACGCAGTATTTT. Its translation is CASSQDGGGAVGDTQYF.